Each of the 5 T cell receptor beta chains below was sequenced from the same sample in a study of cytomegalovirus exposure and HLA in healthy donors. PCR involved 60 Vbeta and 13 Jbeta primers. Sequencing was performed with immunoSEQ multiplex PCR; in TCRdb, only in-frame clones are kept and a portion is missing. The sample includes about 180,000 clones, 77% seen only once; the top ten take 3% to 4.5%. Sequenced material: PBMCs. These receptors all stem from a woman in her sixties or seventies in good health and CMV-seropositive.

The V gene is TRBV15, the J gene TRBJ2-7; tentative D call: TRBD2 (6 bases). This CDR3 has 15 residues. Trimming cost V 2 bases and J 3 bases, with 14 bases left between them. Germline-derived CDR1 and CDR2 are LNHNV and YYDKDF (reference sequence). CDR3 sequence (DNA): TGTGCCACCAGCAGAACCGGGTCTAGCGACTACGAGCAGTACTTC. Translating gives CATSRTGSSDYEQYF.

The chain uses TRBV9 and TRBJ1-4, with D perhaps matching TRBD1 (5 bases). The CDR3 contains 15 residues. Germline assignment: CDR1 SGDLS and CDR2 YYNGEE. Trimming pared 4 bases from V and 3 bases from J, leaving 13 bases between. CDR3 residues: CASSISQGANEKLFF. The CDR3 DNA is TGTGCCAGCAGCATATCCCAGGGTGCTAATGAAAAACTGTTTTTT.

This rearrangement joins TRBV10-3 to TRBJ1-1; 11 bases align to TRBD1. Per germline, CDR1 ENHRY and CDR2 SYGVKD. This CDR3 is built from 15 residues. Trimming took 2 bases from V and 8 from J; bases not matched to a gene: 7. CDR3 DNA sequence: TGTGCCATCAGTGAGCCGGGACAGGGGGGAACCGAAGCTTTCTTT. Encoded protein: CAISEPGQGGTEAFF.

The V gene is TRBV2, the J gene TRBJ2-2, with 10 bases lining up with TRBD1. Germline assignment: CDR1 SNHLY and CDR2 FYNNEI. J was trimmed by 5 bases and V by 11 bases; bases with no gene match: 11. The CDR3 is 15 amino acids. CDR3 amino acids: CAGQGVRGETGELFF. The DNA for the CDR3 is TGTGCCGGACAGGGGGTGAGGGGTGAGACCGGGGAGCTGTTTTTT. The variable domain in full, with the rest retrieved from reference TRBV2 and TRBJ2-2, is EPEVTQTPSHQVTQMGQEVILRCVPISNHLYFYWYRQILGQKVEFLVSFYNNEISEKSEIFDDQFSVERPDGSNFTLKIRSTKLEDSAMYFCAGQGVRGETGELFFGEGSRLTVL.

This clone appeared a few times. This chain uses TRBV7-3 with TRBJ2-3; TRBD2 matches at 7 bases. From germline, CDR1 is SGHTA and CDR2 FQGTGA. V shed 8 bases and J 10 bases; nucleotides not matched to a gene: 12. The CDR3 is 13 residues long. CDR3 DNA sequence: TGTGCCAGCGCGACGGGGCTGGGAGGGGCGCAGTATTTT. Translation gives CASATGLGGAQYF. Complete variable domain (other parts from reference TRBV7-3 and TRBJ2-3): GAGVSQTPSNKVTEKGKYVELRCDPISGHTALYWYRQSLGQGPEFLIYFQGTGAADDSGLPNDRFFAVRPEGSVSTLKIQRTERGDSAVYLCASATGLGGAQYFGPGTRLTVL.